This T cell receptor (beta chain) comes out of a study of T cells after yellow fever vaccination. General study findings and limits: There was a small share of clonotypes that showed up in both the CD4 and CD8 compartments. Repertoires sorted by FACS could include abundant clonotypes that are contaminants from the bulk population. Most primary-vaccination clones reappeared after the booster (around 95% CD4, roughly 88% CD8).

This clonotype was picked up many times. Its antigen is still unknown. In making TCR cDNA, 5'RACE template switching added a universal primer site and UMIs to it. TCRdb independently ran MiXCR on the 5' RACE reads; one entry per CDR3 protein. The table lists 140,000 to 150,000 distinct CDR3 sequences, roughly 6.7% of them singletons. V lost 6 bases, J lost 1 base, and 18 bases lay in between. This CDR3 comprises 16 residues. Germline V lookup: CDR1 KGHSH, CDR2 LQKENI. This sequence originates from a man aged 25-40 years who received the YFV17D yellow fever vaccine. V gene TRBV18 combines with J gene TRBJ1-1; no definite D call. Sequences were derived from CD4+ T cells sorted from PBMCs, sampled 10 days after the yellow fever booster vaccination. The DNA for the CDR3 is TGTGCCAGCTCCTCACGAGGCCTCCAAACGAACACTGAAGCTTTCTTT. This translates into CASSSRGLQTNTEAFF.